This T cell receptor (beta chain) originates from a study of T-cell reconstitution after alpha-beta-depleted transplantation in children. Germline values: CDR1 DFQATT, CDR2 SNEGSKA (reference sequence). The ends were cut back, 3 bases at V and 2 bases at J, with 6 bases in the middle. The CDR3 runs to 12 residues. Unique molecular identifiers were used to barcode this TCRbeta library. TCRdb used MiXCR to reprocess the PCR reads, holding one entry per CDR3 protein. The sample holds fewer than 400,000 distinct CDR3 sequences, roughly 21% seen once. This clonotype showed up many times. The sample in question was PBMCs from the stem cell graft donor, obtained from the stem cell graft. This clonotype was obtained from a human donor who donated a stem cell graft to a child with acute myeloid leukemia. The chain combines TRBV20-1 with TRBJ2-3; D gene ambiguous. The CDR3 nucleotides are TGCAGTGCTAGTTTAAACACAGATACGCAGTATTTT. Translation gives CSASLNTDTQYF.